The rows below give T cell receptor beta chains drawn from one sample of a study of blood T cell repertoires in COVID-19. Sequencing used immunoSEQ multiplex PCR; TCRdb keeps in-frame clones, though not all of them. The sample includes about 190,000 clones, more than 70% of them seen just once. The sequenced material came from peripheral blood. Receptor source: a man aged 35 to 55 with active or convalescent COVID-19. The CDR3 runs from the conserved cysteine through the conserved F or W. D genes are given only for firm matches. Clone size appears in some rows only: once, few, many, or a class for an expanded clone.

J | V | D | size | DNA | CDR3
TRBJ2-7 | TRBV2 | . | . | TGTGCCAGCAGTGAATGGGCCCAACCCCCCTACGAGCAGTACTTC | CASSEWAQPPYEQYF
TRBJ1-2 | TRBV4-1 | . | . | TGCGCCAGCAGCCAGGGGGGGGAGCTGAACTATGGCTACACCTTC | CASSQGGELNYGYTF
TRBJ1-1 | TRBV6-5 | . | once | TGTGCCAGCAGTTACGCTCGAAACATGAACACTGAAGCTTTCTTT | CASSYARNMNTEAFF
TRBJ2-1 | TRBV6-5 | TRBD1 | . | TGTGCCAGCAGTCCGGATCAGGGGGCGCAGCTTGAGCAGTTCTTC | CASSPDQGAQLEQFF
TRBJ2-5 | TRBV7-8 | . | . | TGTGCCAGCAGCCCCTACTCGACAGTCCAAGAGACCCAGTACTTC | CASSPYSTVQETQYF
TRBJ1-4 | TRBV5-1 | TRBD1 | . | TGCGCCAGCAGCCCAAGAGGGACAGCTAATGAAAAACTGTTTTTT | CASSPRGTANEKLFF
TRBJ2-1 | TRBV2 | TRBD2 | . | TGTGCCAGCAGAGACGACGGACTAGCGGGATCCAGGTCCTACAATGAGCAGTTCTTC | CASRDDGLAGSRSYNEQFF
TRBJ2-4 | TRBV28 | . | . | TGTGCCAGCAGAGGCGGCCATTCGGGGACCAAAAACATTCAGTACTTC | CASRGGHSGTKNIQYF
TRBJ1-2 | TRBV28 | . | . | TGTGCCAGCAGCCGGACTAACGGACCAGTCCCTGGCTACACCTTC | CASSRTNGPVPGYTF
TRBJ2-7 | TRBV6-2/TRBV6-3 | . | medium-sized | TGTGCCAGCAGTTACCACGGGGGATCCTACGAGCAGTACTTC | CASSYHGGSYEQYF
TRBJ2-1 | TRBV6-4 | TRBD1 | . | TGTGCCAGCAGTAGGGACAGCGCCTACAATGAGCAGTTCTTC | CASSRDSAYNEQFF
TRBJ1-2 | TRBV19 | TRBD1 | . | TGTGCCACCCTGAAGGGACAGGGCTATGGCTACACCTTC | CATLKGQGYGYTF
TRBJ1-2 | TRBV28 | . | . | TGTGCCAGCAGTTTATCACTGGGAGGGGGCTACACCTTC | CASSLSLGGGYTF
TRBJ2-7 | TRBV7-6 | TRBD2 | medium-sized | TGTGCCAGCAGCTTAGGGACTAGCGCCGACTACGAGCAGTACTTC | CASSLGTSADYEQYF
TRBJ2-2 | TRBV19 | . | . | TGTGCCAGTAGTATAGAGAACGCTAGGTGGGGGGACACCGGGGAGCTGTTTTTT | CASSIENARWGDTGELFF
TRBJ1-2 | TRBV5-1 | . | once | TGCGCCAGCAGCAATCAGGGGAATTTGTACTATGGCTACACCTTC | CASSNQGNLYYGYTF
TRBJ2-7 | TRBV5-4 | . | . | TGTGCCAGCAGTAACAGGGAGGGGTGGGATATCGAGCAGTACTTC | CASSNREGWDIEQYF
TRBJ1-1 | TRBV5-3 | . | . | TGTGCCAGAAGCCCACCCGCGTACCAGGGGCGAAACTCGGAAGCTTTCTTT | CARSPPAYQGRNSEAFF
TRBJ2-1 | TRBV10-3 | TRBD2 | . | TGTGCCATCAGTGAGGTAGCGGGAGATCGGAATGAGCAGTTCTTC | CAISEVAGDRNEQFF
TRBJ2-6 | TRBV27 | TRBD2 | . | TGTGCCAGCAGTTTAAAGTTCCTCTACCGGGACTATGGGGCCAACGTCCTGACTTTC | CASSLKFLYRDYGANVLTF
TRBJ1-1 | TRBV9 | TRBD1 | . | TGTGCCAGCAGCGAACGGACAGGGTTAGGCACTGAAGCTTTCTTT | CASSERTGLGTEAFF
TRBJ2-7 | TRBV30 | TRBD1 | . | TGTGCCTGGAGTGCAGACAGGGATTACGAGCAGTACTTC | CAWSADRDYEQYF
TRBJ1-6 | TRBV19 | . | once | TGTGCCAGTAGTACGGCAGGGGATTCACCCCTCCACTTT | CASSTAGDSPLHF
TRBJ2-4 | TRBV19 | . | . | TGTGCCAGTAGTACGAATTTCGGCGGTACTATAGCCAAAAACATTCAGTACTTC | CASSTNFGGTIAKNIQYF
TRBJ2-7 | TRBV6-5 | TRBD1 | . | TGTGCCAGCAATCCCCGGACAGGGGGGACCTACGAGCAGTACTTC | CASNPRTGGTYEQYF
TRBJ2-1 | TRBV6-2/TRBV6-3 | . | . | TGTGCCAGCAGTTACTCAGCGGACCTTTCCAATGAGCAGTTCTTC | CASSYSADLSNEQFF
TRBJ1-3 | TRBV3-1/TRBV3-2 | . | . | TGTGCCAGCAGCGCAAAATCAACAGGGACCTCTGGAAACACCATATATTTT | CASSAKSTGTSGNTIYF
TRBJ2-7 | TRBV5-1 | TRBD1 | . | TGCGCCAGCAGCTTGTTAGGGACAGGAATTAACGACGAGCAGTACTTC | CASSLLGTGINDEQYF
TRBJ2-7 | TRBV5-1 | . | . | TGCGCCAGCAGCTTGACGCCCCTAGCCAACTACGAGCAGTACTTC | CASSLTPLANYEQYF
TRBJ1-5 | TRBV6-2/TRBV6-3 | . | . | TGTGCCAGCAGCCCCTGGGGTGACAGTAATCAGCCCCAGCATTTT | CASSPWGDSNQPQHF
TRBJ2-7 | TRBV7-9 | . | . | TGTGCCAGCAGCTTAGAATCCAGTATCCACGAGCAGTACTTC | CASSLESSIHEQYF
TRBJ2-7 | TRBV7-8 | TRBD2 | . | TGTGCCAGCAGCTTAGCAGCGGGAGGCACCAAGGGACACTCCTACGAGCAGTACTTC | CASSLAAGGTKGHSYEQYF
TRBJ1-1 | TRBV2 | . | . | TGTGCCAGCACGCGCAGACCGGGCACTGAAGCTTTCTTT | CASTRRPGTEAFF
TRBJ1-6 | TRBV5-1 | TRBD1 | few | TGCGCCAGCAGCTTGGGGTGGACAGGGTCTAATTCACCCCTCCACTTT | CASSLGWTGSNSPLHF
TRBJ2-3 | TRBV5-6 | TRBD2 | . | TGTGCCAGCACCCTAGCGGGGGGCCCCACAGATACGCAGTATTTT | CASTLAGGPTDTQYF
TRBJ1-4 | TRBV6-1 | TRBD1 | . | TGTGCCAGCAGTGATTCACAGGGGGCATATGAAAAACTGTTTTTT | CASSDSQGAYEKLFF
TRBJ2-1 | TRBV19 | . | . | TGTGCCAGTAGTTTGACAGGATACAATGAGCAGTTCTTC | CASSLTGYNEQFF
TRBJ2-2 | TRBV3-1/TRBV3-2 | TRBD2 | . | TGTGCCAGCAGCCAAGGTAAAGCGGGGGGATCTACAGCGAACACCGGGGAGCTGTTTTTT | CASSQGKAGGSTANTGELFF
TRBJ1-2 | TRBV5-4 | . | . | TGTGCCAGCAGCTTGGGCCCATCACAGAACTATGGCTACACCTTC | CASSLGPSQNYGYTF
TRBJ2-3 | TRBV29-1 | . | . | TGCAGCGTTGAACGGCCCCCCAGGGATACGCAGTATTTT | CSVERPPRDTQYF
TRBJ2-3 | TRBV3-1/TRBV3-2 | . | . | TGTGCCAGCAGCCAAGACCCGGCTAGGGGGGGCGTAGATACGCAGTATTTT | CASSQDPARGGVDTQYF
TRBJ2-7 | TRBV30 | TRBD2 | . | TGTGCCTGGAGTGTACAGCTCGGGAGGCCCAGCCACGAGCAGTACTTC | CAWSVQLGRPSHEQYF
TRBJ1-1 | TRBV7-9 | . | few | TGTGCCAGCAGCTTTGGAAGAGGGAACGAGGATGCTTTCTTT | CASSFGRGNEDAFF
TRBJ1-2 | TRBV29-1 | TRBD1 | . | TGCAGCGTTGAATCGGGACAGCGAACCAACTATGGCTACACCTTC | CSVESGQRTNYGYTF
TRBJ1-2 | TRBV28 | TRBD1 | . | TGTGCCAGCAGACGGACAGGGGGCGTACTGGACTATGGCTACACCTTC | CASRRTGGVLDYGYTF
TRBJ1-2 | TRBV6-1 | TRBD1 | . | TGTGCCAGCAGTGAACGGACCGGGACAGGGGTTGGCTATGGCTACACCTTC | CASSERTGTGVGYGYTF
TRBJ2-3 | TRBV11-2 | TRBD2 | . | TGTGCCAGCAGCTTAGATCTAAGGGGAGGGGCAGATACGCAGTATTTT | CASSLDLRGGADTQYF
TRBJ2-7 | TRBV27 | TRBD2 | . | TGTGCCAGCAGTTTCGTTGGTAGCGGGAACGAGCAGTACTTC | CASSFVGSGNEQYF
TRBJ1-1 | TRBV5-4 | TRBD1 | . | TGTGCCAGCAGCTTGACAGGGGTAGGGAACACTGAAGCTTTCTTT | CASSLTGVGNTEAFF
TRBJ2-7 | TRBV19 | TRBD2 | . | TGTGCCAGTAGTATTGGCGGGGGACCCTACGAGCAGTACTTC | CASSIGGGPYEQYF
TRBJ1-4 | TRBV9 | . | . | TGTGCCAGCAGCACATCAGGGACAACTAATGAAAAACTGTTTTTT | CASSTSGTTNEKLFF